This T cell receptor beta chain was recorded in a study of OX40 agonist ivuxolimab in advanced cancers. On the study more broadly: Therapy given before enrollment (anti-PD-1, anti-PD-L1 or anti-CTLA-4) was allowed, and 40% had some.

Autoimmune disease history or systemic immunosuppression was exclusionary. The repertoire was sequenced with immunoSEQ multiplex PCR; TCRdb's copy has only in-frame clones and lacks some. The sample records about 110,000 clones, approximately 90% being singletons. V dropped 5 bases and J dropped 5 bases, with 16 bases sitting between them. The CDR3 has 15 amino acids. Per germline, CDR1 WSHSY and CDR2 SAAADI. Source: CD4+ or CD8+ T cells sorted from blood, taken in a trial of the OX40 agonist ivuxolimab. V and J are TRBV10-2 and TRBJ2-1; D uncertain. This clonotype originated in an adult with an advanced solid tumor such as melanoma, head and neck, liver or kidney cancer. Written as DNA, the CDR3 is TGCGCCAGCAGTTTGATGGGGTCAGGCAACAATGAGCAGTTCTTC. Translated: CASSLMGSGNNEQFF.